This T cell receptor (beta chain) was profiled in a study of shared clonotypes between healthy human individuals. About this clone: The target antigen is unknown.

Overall study findings and caveats: Around 4.7% was the fraction of naive CD4 clonotypes found shared across a handful of donors. The donor pool, a small one, limited the genetic and exposure-history diversity represented. Read depth was anticipated to influence clonotype sharing among donors.

The input for sorted-subset replicate PCRs was approximately 200 ng DNA, about 29,000 T cell genomes. Repertoires were generated with immunoSEQ multiplex PCR, while TCRdb's copy carries only in-frame clones and drops some. The sample has about 2.1 million clones, 85% to 95% seen once. Per the germline V gene, CDR1 is GTSNPN and CDR2 is SVGIG (reference sequence). This CDR3 region has 15 residues. With 0 bases removed from V and 5 bases from J, the gap between germline ends came to 14 bases. CD45RO-negative cells were positively selected for CCR7, leaving out terminally differentiated effector memory CD45RA+ cells.

The source material was naive CD8+ T cells from PBMCs. The clonotype comes from a man aged 18 to 29 in good health. Some clones in this sample may be carry-over from other donors' samples. This sequence joins TRBV30 and TRBJ2-1; unclear D gene. The chain's CDR3 is CAWSVRRVRNNEQFF. CDR3 nucleotides: TGTGCCTGGAGTGTACGCCGGGTCCGAAACAATGAGCAGTTCTTC.